What follows are 23 T cell receptor beta chains derived from one specimen sequenced in a study of T cell changes during pregnancy in multiple sclerosis. Clones were sequenced by immunoSEQ multiplex PCR, and TCRdb holds only the in-frame ones, with some missing. Of roughly 13,000 clones in the sample, over 90% are singletons; the top ten hold 2.8%. This specimen consisted of peripheral blood, obtained in the second trimester of pregnancy. The source is a female donor in good health, enrolled as a control in a pregnancy study.

This chain uses TRBV10-3 with TRBJ2-1, with 7 bases fitting TRBD1. Germline-derived CDR1 and CDR2 are ENHRY and SYGVKD. Unmatched junction bases numbered 8, after V lost 8 bases and J lost 7 bases. The CDR3 extends over 13 amino acids. The CDR3 sequence is CAIRQGLGNEQFF. CDR3 DNA: TGTGCCATCCGACAGGGTTTGGGGAATGAGCAGTTCTTC.

This sequence joins TRBV6-4 and TRBJ2-3; the match to TRBD2 covers 14 bases. Germline V gene data show CDR1 as MRHNA and CDR2 as SNTAGT. The CDR3 sequence is 15 residues long. V lost 3 bases and J lost 4; bases outside the gene matches: 0. The chain's CDR3 is CASSETSGGADTQYF. In DNA, the CDR3 is TGTGCCAGCAGTGAGACTAGCGGGGGGGCAGATACGCAGTATTTT.

The chain employs TRBV7-3 and TRBJ2-3, with TRBD1 matching 10 bases. The CDR3 length is 18 residues. V trimming: 3 bases; J trimming: 0 bases; junction bases outside the gene matches: 9. Germline V gives CDR1 SGHTA, CDR2 FQGTGA. The CDR3 nucleotides read TGTGCCAGCAGCTTCGGGGACAGGGGAGGGGAGAGCACAGATACGCAGTATTTT. It yields the protein CASSFGDRGGESTDTQYF. Variable domain in full (rest from reference TRBV7-3 and TRBJ2-3): GAGVSQTPSNKVTEKGKYVELRCDPISGHTALYWYRQSLGQGPEFLIYFQGTGAADDSGLPNDRFFAVRPEGSVSTLKIQRTERGDSAVYLCASSFGDRGGESTDTQYFGPGTRLTVL.

This chain joins TRBV10-2 and TRBJ2-1, with TRBD1 identical over 9 bases. Trimming took 3 bases from V and 5 from J; bases not matched to a gene: 8. CDR1 and CDR2 from the germline V gene are WSHSY and SAAADI. This CDR3 is 16 amino acids long. The CDR3 spells CASSDPGTGLNNEQFF. DNA of the CDR3: TGCGCCAGCAGTGACCCCGGGACAGGGTTAAACAATGAGCAGTTCTTC.

The genes are TRBV5-1 and TRBJ1-2; D may be TRBD1 (5 bases). Germline V gives CDR1 SGHRS, CDR2 YFSETQ. The ends were cut back, 3 bases at V and 0 bases at J, with 15 bases in the middle. The CDR3 has 16 residues. DNA of the CDR3: TGCGCCAGCAGCTCTGCTTATTTACAGGCTAACTATGGCTACACCTTC. Its translation is CASSSAYLQANYGYTF.

The V and J genes are TRBV11-2 and TRBJ2-7, with TRBD2 matching over 8 bases. Germline values: CDR1 SGHAT, CDR2 FQNNGV. V dropped 1 base and J dropped 6; count of bases not matched to a gene: 5. The CDR3 extends over 14 amino acids. The CDR3 DNA reads as TGTGCCAGCAGCTTAGGCTTGCGGGAGGTCGAGCAGTACTTC. It is translated as CASSLGLREVEQYF. The full variable domain, its missing parts supplied by reference TRBV11-2 and TRBJ2-7, is EAGVAQSPRYKIIEKRQSVAFWCNPISGHATLYWYQQILGQGPKLLIQFQNNGVVDDSQLPKDRFSAERLKGVDSTLKIQPAKLEDSAVYLCASSLGLREVEQYFGPGTRLTVT.

The chain combines TRBV6-5 with TRBJ2-7; no clear D gene. Trimming took off 8 bases at V and 1 base at J, with 9 bases between the two ends. The CDR3 consists of 12 residues. Germline CDR1 is MNHEY and CDR2 is SVGAGI. CDR3 residues: CASLSRSYEQYF. The CDR3 bases are TGTGCCAGCCTAAGCAGGTCCTACGAGCAGTACTTC.

V is TRBV6-1 and J is TRBJ2-7, with D maybe TRBD1 (6 bases). The V gene lost 0 bases and the J gene lost 0 bases, with 12 bases spanning the gap. This CDR3 spans 16 amino acids. Germline CDR1 is MNHNS and CDR2 is SASEGT. The CDR3 reads CASSEAPDSVSYEQYF. CDR3 nucleotide sequence: TGTGCCAGCAGTGAAGCCCCGGACAGTGTCTCCTACGAGCAGTACTTC.

The chain employs TRBV18 and TRBJ2-1; 10 bases are shared with TRBD1. CDR1 is KGHSH, CDR2 LQKENI, per germline. CDR3 size: 14 residues. After removal of 6 bases from V and 4 bases from J, the junction contained 3 bases not matched to a gene. CDR3 region: CASSPGQGYNEQFF. The CDR3 DNA is TGTGCCAGCTCCCCGGGACAGGGGTACAATGAGCAGTTCTTC.

The chain links TRBV9 to TRBJ2-1; TRBD2 matches at 7 bases. Germline V gene lookup returns CDR1 SGDLS and CDR2 YYNGEE. CDR3 length equals 16 residues. The V gene end was trimmed by 4 bases and the J gene end by 8 bases; junction bases not matched to a gene: 15. This chain's CDR3 is CASSPLPSTSPHEQFF. CDR3 DNA sequence: TGTGCCAGCAGCCCCCTCCCTTCGACTAGCCCCCATGAGCAGTTCTTC.

The V call is TRBV10-3, the J call TRBJ2-5, with TRBD2 matching 11 bases. Germline trimming cut 6 bases from V and 1 base from J; bases unmatched to any gene: 4. The CDR3 has 15 residues. Germline CDR1 and CDR2: ENHRY and SYGVKD. CDR3 amino acids: CAIRASGGIQETQYF. The CDR3 nucleotides read TGTGCCATCAGAGCTAGCGGGGGGATCCAAGAGACCCAGTACTTC.

The chain couples TRBV5-5 to TRBJ2-6, with D tentatively TRBD1 (5 bases). This CDR3 spans 20 amino acids. Germline values: CDR1 SGHKS, CDR2 YYEKEE (reference sequence). V was clipped by 0 bases and J by 0 bases, with 19 bases between them. CDR3 bases: TGTGCCAGCAGCTTGGAACCGACAGAGACTCTATACTCTGGGGCCAACGTCCTGACTTTC. Residues: CASSLEPTETLYSGANVLTF.

The chain carries TRBV7-2 and TRBJ2-7, with 7 bases identical to TRBD1. The germline gives CDR1 SGHTA, CDR2 FQGNSA. J gave up 3 bases and V 5 bases, and 10 bases lay outside the gene matches. The CDR3 is 15 residues long. The CDR3 region has the DNA TGTGCCAGCAGCATCTTAAAGGGGGCGTACTACGAGCAGTACTTC. Its protein is CASSILKGAYYEQYF.

The chain joins TRBV18 to TRBJ2-1, with a weak D call TRBD2 (5 bases). Trimming took 0 bases from V and 8 from J, leaving 17 bases between them. The CDR3 spans 16 residues. Germline V gene sequence: CDR1 KGHSH, CDR2 LQKENI. The CDR3 coding sequence is TGTGCCAGCTCACCACCTGCCCCTCGGGGAACATATGAGCAGTTCTTC. Encoded protein: CASSPPAPRGTYEQFF.

The CDR3, as DNA: TGTGCCAGCAGCCCAAAGGTCGCTAGCGGGGGGGCGAGAACAGATACGCAGTATTTT. Translating gives CASSPKVASGGARTDTQYF. The chain combines TRBV11-2 with TRBJ2-3; 12 bases match TRBD2. Germline-derived CDR1 and CDR2 are SGHAT and FQNNGV. The CDR3 runs to 19 residues. V lost 5 bases to trimming and J lost 3 bases; unmatched junction nucleotides: 15. Based on the CDR3 plus reference TRBV11-2 and TRBJ2-3, the full variable domain is EAGVAQSPRYKIIEKRQSVAFWCNPISGHATLYWYQQILGQGPKLLIQFQNNGVVDDSQLPKDRFSAERLKGVDSTLKIQPAKLEDSAVYLCASSPKVASGGARTDTQYFGPGTRLTVL.

The V call is TRBV4-1, the J call TRBJ1-3; the D gene is possibly TRBD1 (5 bases). The CDR3 length is 15 residues. The germline V and J ends were trimmed by 4 bases and 2 bases, with 12 bases remaining between them. Germline V lookup: CDR1 MGHRA, CDR2 YSYEKL. The CDR3 reads CASSPSQGTGNTIYF. In nucleotides, the CDR3 is TGCGCCAGCAGCCCGTCTCAGGGAACTGGAAACACCATATATTTT.

V is TRBV5-4 and J is TRBJ2-3; 10 bases map to TRBD2. V trimming: 3 bases; J trimming: 0 bases; junction bases outside the gene matches: 4. There are 16 residues in the CDR3. Germline values: CDR1 SGHNT, CDR2 YYREEE (reference sequence). CDR3 in DNA: TGTGCCAGCAGCTGGACTAGCGGATCTAGCACAGATACGCAGTATTTT. Its translation is CASSWTSGSSTDTQYF.

V and J are TRBV29-1 and TRBJ1-1, with 9 nucleotides matching TRBD1. The germline gives CDR1 SQVTM, CDR2 ANQGSEA. This CDR3 is 13 amino acids long. V gave up 5 bases and J gave up 6 bases; unmatched junction bases: 7. CDR3 nucleotide sequence: TGCAGCGTTAGCGGGACAGGGATGTCTGAAGCTTTCTTT. It is translated as CSVSGTGMSEAFF.

This clone was recorded only once. The genes are TRBV7-8 and TRBJ2-7, with TRBD2 matching 10 bases. The germline CDR1 and CDR2 sequences are SGHVS and FQNEAQ. J gave up 0 bases and V 4 bases, and 12 bases lay outside the gene matches. The CDR3 has 18 amino acids. The DNA for the CDR3 is TGTGCCAGCAGCTCCGGACTAGCGGAATCCGTGAGCTCCTACGAGCAGTACTTC. Its protein product is CASSSGLAESVSSYEQYF.

The chain couples TRBV7-3 to TRBJ2-1; tentatively, D is TRBD2 (5 bases). Germline V gene lookup returns CDR1 SGHTA and CDR2 FQGTGA. The CDR3 runs 15 residues. Trimming pared 2 bases from V and 0 bases from J, leaving 8 bases between. CDR3 DNA sequence: TGTGCCAGCAGCTTAGCGGGTAGCTCCTACAATGAGCAGTTCTTC. The encoded protein is CASSLAGSSYNEQFF.

The chain employs TRBV15 and TRBJ1-4, with TRBD1 identical over 7 bases. J gave up 14 bases and V 5 bases, and 17 bases lay outside the gene matches. The CDR3 runs 15 residues. Germline V lookup: CDR1 LNHNV, CDR2 YYDKDF (reference sequence). The CDR3 here is CATSGWGTEHLPLFF. CDR3 sequence (DNA): TGTGCCACCAGCGGATGGGGGACAGAGCACTTACCGCTGTTTTTT.

Points on this clone: This sample also contains other DNA sequences that code for the same CDR3. The chain's CDR3 is CASSQVQGRGNEQFF. CDR3 DNA: TGCGCCAGCAGCCAAGTTCAGGGTCGGGGGAATGAGCAGTTCTTC. The V call is TRBV4-3, the J call TRBJ2-1; the D gene is possibly TRBD2 (6 bases). V was pared by 1 base and J by 7 bases, with 14 bases between. The CDR3 spans 15 residues. The germline gives CDR1 LGHNA, CDR2 YSLEER.

This clone has a single count. The rearrangement links TRBV7-2 to TRBJ2-5; possible D gene TRBD2, 6 bases. The CDR3 runs 14 residues. Trimming removed 1 base from V and 4 bases from J, with 10 bases in between. The germline gives CDR1 SGHTA, CDR2 FQGNSA. CDR3 residues: CASSLGGVGETQYF. The CDR3 DNA sequence: TGTGCCAGCAGCTTAGGCGGGGTAGGAGAGACCCAGTACTTC.